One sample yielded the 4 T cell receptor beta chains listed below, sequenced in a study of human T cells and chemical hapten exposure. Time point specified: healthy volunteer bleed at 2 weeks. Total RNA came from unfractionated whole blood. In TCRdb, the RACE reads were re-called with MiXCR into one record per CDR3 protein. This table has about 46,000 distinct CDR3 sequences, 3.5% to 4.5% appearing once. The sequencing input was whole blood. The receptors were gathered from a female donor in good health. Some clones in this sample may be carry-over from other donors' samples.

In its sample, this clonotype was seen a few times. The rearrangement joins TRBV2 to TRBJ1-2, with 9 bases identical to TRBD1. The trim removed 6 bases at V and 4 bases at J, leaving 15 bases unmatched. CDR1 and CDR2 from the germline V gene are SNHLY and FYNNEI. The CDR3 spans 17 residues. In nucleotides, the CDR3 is TGTGCCAGCAGCGGGGGTGGCAACAGGGACAGGGTCTATGGCTACACCTTC. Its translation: CASSGGGNRDRVYGYTF. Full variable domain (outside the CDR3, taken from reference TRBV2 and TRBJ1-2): EPEVTQTPSHQVTQMGQEVILRCVPISNHLYFYWYRQILGQKVEFLVSFYNNEISEKSEIFDDQFSVERPDGSNFTLKIRSTKLEDSAMYFCASSGGGNRDRVYGYTFGSGTRLTVV.

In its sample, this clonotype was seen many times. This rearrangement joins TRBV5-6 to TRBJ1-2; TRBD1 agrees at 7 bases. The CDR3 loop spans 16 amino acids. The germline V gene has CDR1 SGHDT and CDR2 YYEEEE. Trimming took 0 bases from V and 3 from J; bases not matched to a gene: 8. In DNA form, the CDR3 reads TGTGCCAGCAGCTTGGACCGACAGGGAAGTTACTATGGCTACACCTTC. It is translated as CASSLDRQGSYYGYTF.

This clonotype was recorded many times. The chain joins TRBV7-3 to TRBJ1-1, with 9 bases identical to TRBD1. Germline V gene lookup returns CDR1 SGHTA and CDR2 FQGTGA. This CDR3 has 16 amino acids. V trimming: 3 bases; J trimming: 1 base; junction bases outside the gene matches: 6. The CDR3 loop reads CASSLRGDRENTEAFF. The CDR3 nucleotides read TGTGCCAGCAGCTTGCGTGGGGACAGGGAGAACACTGAAGCTTTCTTT. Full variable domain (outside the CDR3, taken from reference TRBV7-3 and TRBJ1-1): GAGVSQTPSNKVTEKGKYVELRCDPISGHTALYWYRQSLGQGPEFLIYFQGTGAADDSGLPNDRFFAVRPEGSVSTLKIQRTERGDSAVYLCASSLRGDRENTEAFFGQGTRLTVV.

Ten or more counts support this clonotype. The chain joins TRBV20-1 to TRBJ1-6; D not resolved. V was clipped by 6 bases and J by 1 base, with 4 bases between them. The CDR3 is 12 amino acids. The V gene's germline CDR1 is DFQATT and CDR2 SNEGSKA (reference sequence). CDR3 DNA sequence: TGCAGTGCGGAGTCCTATAATTCACCCCTCCACTTT. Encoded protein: CSAESYNSPLHF.